This T cell receptor beta chain appears in the sequencing data of a study of PD-1 blockade in mismatch repair-deficient tumors. This CDR3 spans 11 amino acids. Trimming pared 2 bases from V and 3 bases from J, leaving 2 bases between. Germline V CDR1 and CDR2: SGHNT, YENEEA. Notes on this clone: Its matching antigen is unknown. This may stem from a read error, because a much larger clone lies one nucleotide away.

Repertoires were generated with immunoSEQ multiplex PCR, while TCRdb's copy carries only in-frame clones and drops some. The sample includes some 120,000 clones, about 74% of them seen just once. TCRs were sequenced from a few patients responding to pembrolizumab. Study-wide results and limits: Rapid post-treatment expansion, then contraction, generally preceding radiologic response, marked tumor-resident clones.

Material: peripheral blood, obtained roughly 60 weeks after starting pembrolizumab. The sequence was obtained from an adult with mismatch repair-deficient cancer. The chain couples TRBV11-3 to TRBJ2-7; the D is unclear. DNA of the CDR3: TGTGCCAGCAGCTTAAACTACGAGCAGTACTTC. Translating it yields CASSLNYEQYF.